This T cell receptor beta chain was sequenced in a study of T cell responses to AZD1222 COVID-19 vaccine. Study context: Second doses were pooled across both intervals (about 4 or about 12 weeks).

Libraries were prepared by immunoSEQ multiplex PCR; TCRdb keeps only in-frame clonotypes and omits some of them. Found here are 90,000 to 95,000 clones, more than 70% of them singletons; the top ten hold under 25%. Comments on this clone: Its antigen is not known.

V shed 8 bases and J shed 5 bases, with 10 bases lying between them. The CDR3 contains 13 residues. Germline loops: CDR1 MNHEY, CDR2 SVGAGI. Whole-study findings and limits: The CD4 TCRs associated with vaccination extended across spike and predominated at 160-218 and 743-854. No day 14 peak samples; only post-peak repertoires were characterized. Clonal diversity may have been underestimated, and the donors were mostly white British, with more females than males.

This clonotype originated in an adult in good health. The chain is built from TRBV6-5 and TRBJ1-6; TRBD1 is a possible D gene (5 bases). The source was peripheral blood, collected on day 0 of AZD1222 vaccination. The chain's CDR3 is CASQRDDNSPLHF. CDR3 nucleotides: TGTGCCAGCCAGCGGGACGATAATTCACCCCTCCACTTT.